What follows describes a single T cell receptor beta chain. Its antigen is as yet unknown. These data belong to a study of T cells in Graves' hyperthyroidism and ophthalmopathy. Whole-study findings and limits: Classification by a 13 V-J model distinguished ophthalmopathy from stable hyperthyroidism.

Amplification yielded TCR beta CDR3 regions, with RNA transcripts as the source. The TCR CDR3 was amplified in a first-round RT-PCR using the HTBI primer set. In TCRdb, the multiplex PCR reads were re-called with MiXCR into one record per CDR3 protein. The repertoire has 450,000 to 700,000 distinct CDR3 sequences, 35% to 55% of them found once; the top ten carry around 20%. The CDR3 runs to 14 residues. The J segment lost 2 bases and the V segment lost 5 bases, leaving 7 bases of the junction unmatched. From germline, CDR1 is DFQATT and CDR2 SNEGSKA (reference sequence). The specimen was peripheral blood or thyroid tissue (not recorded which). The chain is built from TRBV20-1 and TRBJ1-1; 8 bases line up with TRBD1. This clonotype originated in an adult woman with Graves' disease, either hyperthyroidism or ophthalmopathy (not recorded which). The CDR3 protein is CSASRQGINTEAFF. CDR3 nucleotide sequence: TGCAGTGCTTCTCGACAGGGGATAAACACTGAAGCTTTCTTT.